Reported below is one T cell receptor (beta chain). As yet, its antigen is unknown. Other DNA sequences in the sample encode the same CDR3. The entry originates in a study of cytomegalovirus exposure and HLA in healthy donors. The PCR used 60 Vbeta and 13 Jbeta primers. The assay was immunoSEQ multiplex PCR, and TCRdb's table has in-frame clones only and misses some. The table has 120,000 or so clones, 81% seen once. Study-level findings and limits: Follow-up analysis found HLA locus-dependent TCR association rates, highest for DRB1 and lowest for HLA-C.

This CDR3 comprises 16 residues. With 0 bases clipped from V and 1 base from J, the junction kept 0 bases outside the gene matches. Looked up from germline, CDR1 is SGDLS and CDR2 is YYNGEE. The sequenced sample consisted of PBMCs. The origin of this receptor is a man aged 18-30 years in good health and CMV-seropositive. The chain is built from TRBV9 and TRBJ2-2; 10 bases align to TRBD2. CDR3 coding DNA: TGTGCCAGCAGCGTAGTAGCGGGGGGGAACACCGGGGAGCTGTTTTTT. Its protein is CASSVVAGGNTGELFF.